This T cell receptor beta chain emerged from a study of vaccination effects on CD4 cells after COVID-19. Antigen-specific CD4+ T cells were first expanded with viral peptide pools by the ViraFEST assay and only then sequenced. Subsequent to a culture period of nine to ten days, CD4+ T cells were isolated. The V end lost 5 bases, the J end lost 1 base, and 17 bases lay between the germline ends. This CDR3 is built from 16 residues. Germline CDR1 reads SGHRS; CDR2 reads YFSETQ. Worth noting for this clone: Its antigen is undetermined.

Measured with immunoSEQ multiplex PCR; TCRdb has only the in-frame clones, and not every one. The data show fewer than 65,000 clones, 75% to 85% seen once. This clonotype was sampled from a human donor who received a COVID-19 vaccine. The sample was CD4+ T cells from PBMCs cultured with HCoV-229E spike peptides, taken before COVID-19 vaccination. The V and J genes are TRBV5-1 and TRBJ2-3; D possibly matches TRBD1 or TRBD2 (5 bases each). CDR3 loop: CASRFLGAAGTDTQYF. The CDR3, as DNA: TGCGCCAGCAGGTTCCTCGGGGCTGCGGGCACAGATACGCAGTATTTT. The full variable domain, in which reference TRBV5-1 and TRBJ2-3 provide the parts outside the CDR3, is KAGVTQTPRYLIKTRGQQVTLSCSPISGHRSVSWYQQTPGQGLQFLFEYFSETQRNKGNFPGRFSGRQFSNSRSEMNVSTLELGDSALYLCASRFLGAAGTDTQYFGPGTRLTVL.